Below, 5 T cell receptor beta chains from the same sample are listed, as sequenced in a study of Tregs in tolerant kidney transplant recipients. Measured with immunoSEQ multiplex PCR; TCRdb has only the in-frame clones, and not every one. The sample lists roughly 64,000 clones; around 87% were seen once. Recipients received nonmyeloablative bone marrow transplants from related graft donors, with transient mixed chimerism. This sample comprised CD4+ T cells from blood (PBMCs), obtained 6 months after the transplant. The receptors were sampled from a human patient who received a combined kidney and bone marrow transplant. T cells may partly derive from the graft donor.

The chain has TRBV11-2 and TRBJ1-1, with D possibly TRBD1 on 6 matching bases. This CDR3 has 13 residues. Germline-derived CDR1 and CDR2 are SGHAT and FQNNGV. Trimming took off 5 bases at V and 1 base at J, with 8 bases between the two ends. This CDR3 reads CASSPGQNTEAFF. The CDR3 DNA is TGTGCCAGCAGCCCGGGACAGAACACTGAAGCTTTCTTT.

The V and J genes are TRBV14 and TRBJ1-1, with D perhaps matching TRBD1 (5 bases). Germline-derived CDR1 and CDR2 are SGHDN and FVKESK. V lost 4 bases and J 5 bases, leaving 14 bases between the germline ends. This CDR3 has 14 residues. The CDR3 coding sequence is TGTGCCAGCAGCCCCCGGGCGGGGGTAACTGAAGCTTTCTTT. Its protein product is CASSPRAGVTEAFF.

The chain is built from TRBV5-1 and TRBJ2-1, with 16 nucleotides matching TRBD2. Looked up from germline, CDR1 is SGHRS and CDR2 is YFSETQ. J lost 2 bases, V lost 6 bases, and 8 bases had no gene match. This CDR3 has 18 residues. CDR3 sequence (DNA): TGCGCCAGCACCCTGGGACTAGCGGGGGGGTCGACCTACAATGAGCAGTTCTTC. It encodes CASTLGLAGGSTYNEQFF.

The chain employs TRBV4-1 and TRBJ1-5; D call uncertain. The CDR3 contains 14 residues. Trimming took 0 bases from V and 0 from J, leaving 3 bases between them. The V gene's germline CDR1 is MGHRA and CDR2 YSYEKL. The CDR3 sequence is CASSQDYSNQPQHF. CDR3 DNA: TGCGCCAGCAGCCAAGACTATAGCAATCAGCCCCAGCATTTT.

Here the CDR3 reads CASSVTQSNEKLFF. In DNA, the CDR3 is TGTGCCAGCAGCGTAACGCAGTCTAATGAAAAACTGTTTTTT. The chain joins TRBV9 to TRBJ1-4; D is ambiguous. The CDR3 consists of 14 residues. CDR1 is SGDLS and CDR2 is YYNGEE in the germline V gene. V lost 1 base and J lost 3, with 7 bases in between.